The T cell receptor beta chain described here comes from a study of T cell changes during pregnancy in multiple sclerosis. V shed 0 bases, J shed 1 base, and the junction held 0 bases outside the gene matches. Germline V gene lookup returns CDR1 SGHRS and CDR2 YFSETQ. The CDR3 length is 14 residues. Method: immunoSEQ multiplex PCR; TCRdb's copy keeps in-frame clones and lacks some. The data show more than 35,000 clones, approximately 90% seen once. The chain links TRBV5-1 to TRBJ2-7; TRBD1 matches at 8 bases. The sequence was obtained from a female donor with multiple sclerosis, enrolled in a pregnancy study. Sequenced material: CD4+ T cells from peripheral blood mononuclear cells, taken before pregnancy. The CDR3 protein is CASSLGQGSYEQYF. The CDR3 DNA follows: TGCGCCAGCAGCTTGGGACAGGGGTCCTACGAGCAGTACTTC.